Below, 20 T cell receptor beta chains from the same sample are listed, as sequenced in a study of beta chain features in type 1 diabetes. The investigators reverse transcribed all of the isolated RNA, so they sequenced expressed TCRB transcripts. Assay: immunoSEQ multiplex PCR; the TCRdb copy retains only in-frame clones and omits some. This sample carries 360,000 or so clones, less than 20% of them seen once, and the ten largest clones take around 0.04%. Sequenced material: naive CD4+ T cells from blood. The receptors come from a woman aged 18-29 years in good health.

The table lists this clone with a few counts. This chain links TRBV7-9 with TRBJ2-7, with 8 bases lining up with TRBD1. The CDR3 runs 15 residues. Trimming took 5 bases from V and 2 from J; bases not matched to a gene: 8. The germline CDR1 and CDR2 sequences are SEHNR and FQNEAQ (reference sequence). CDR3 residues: CASSKGQGRTYEQYF. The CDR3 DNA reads TGTGCCAGCAGCAAAGGACAGGGAAGGACCTACGAGCAGTACTTC.

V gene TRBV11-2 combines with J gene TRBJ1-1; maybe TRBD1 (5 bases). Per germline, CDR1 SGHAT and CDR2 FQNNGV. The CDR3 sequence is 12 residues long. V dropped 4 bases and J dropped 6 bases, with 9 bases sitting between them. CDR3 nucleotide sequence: TGTGCCAGCAGCTACAGGATGGCTGAAGCTTTCTTT. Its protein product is CASSYRMAEAFF. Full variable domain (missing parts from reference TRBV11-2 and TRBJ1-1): EAGVAQSPRYKIIEKRQSVAFWCNPISGHATLYWYQQILGQGPKLLIQFQNNGVVDDSQLPKDRFSAERLKGVDSTLKIQPAKLEDSAVYLCASSYRMAEAFFGQGTRLTVV.

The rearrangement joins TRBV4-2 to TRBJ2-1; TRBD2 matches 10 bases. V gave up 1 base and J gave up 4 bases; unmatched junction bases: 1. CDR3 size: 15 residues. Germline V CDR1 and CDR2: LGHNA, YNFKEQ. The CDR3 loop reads CASSQGTSGYNEQFF. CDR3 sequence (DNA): TGTGCCAGCAGCCAAGGGACTAGCGGTTACAATGAGCAGTTCTTC.

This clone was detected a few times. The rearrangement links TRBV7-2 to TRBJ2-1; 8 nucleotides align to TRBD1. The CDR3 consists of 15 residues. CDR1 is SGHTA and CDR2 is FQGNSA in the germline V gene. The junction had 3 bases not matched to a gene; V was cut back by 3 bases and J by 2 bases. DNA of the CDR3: TGTGCCAGCAGCTTGGACAGGGCGGCCTACAATGAGCAGTTCTTC. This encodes CASSLDRAAYNEQFF.

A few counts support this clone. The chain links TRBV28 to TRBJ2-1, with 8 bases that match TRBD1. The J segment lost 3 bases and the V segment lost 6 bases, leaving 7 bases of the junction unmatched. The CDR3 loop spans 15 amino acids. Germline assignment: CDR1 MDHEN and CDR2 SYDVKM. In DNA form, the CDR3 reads TGTGCCAGCAGCCTAGGGACAGGCGACTACAATGAGCAGTTCTTC. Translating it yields CASSLGTGDYNEQFF.

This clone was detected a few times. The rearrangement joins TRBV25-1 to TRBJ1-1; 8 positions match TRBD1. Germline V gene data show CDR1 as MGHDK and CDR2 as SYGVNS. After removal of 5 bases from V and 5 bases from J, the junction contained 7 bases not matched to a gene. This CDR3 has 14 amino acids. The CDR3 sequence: CASSLYRGGTEAFF. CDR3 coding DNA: TGTGCCAGCAGTTTATACAGGGGGGGGACTGAAGCTTTCTTT. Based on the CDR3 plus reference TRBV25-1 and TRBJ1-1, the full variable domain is EADIYQTPRYLVIGTGKKITLECSQTMGHDKMYWYQQDPGMELHLIHYSYGVNSTEKGDLSSESTVSRIRTEHFPLTLESARPSHTSQYLCASSLYRGGTEAFFGQGTRLTVV.

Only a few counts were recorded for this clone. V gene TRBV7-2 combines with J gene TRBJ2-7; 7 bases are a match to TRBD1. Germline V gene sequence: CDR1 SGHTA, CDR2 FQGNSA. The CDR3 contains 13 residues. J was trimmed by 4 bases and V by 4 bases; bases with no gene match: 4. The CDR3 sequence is CASSSRGQYEQYF. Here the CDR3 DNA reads TGTGCCAGCAGCTCTAGGGGGCAGTACGAGCAGTACTTC.

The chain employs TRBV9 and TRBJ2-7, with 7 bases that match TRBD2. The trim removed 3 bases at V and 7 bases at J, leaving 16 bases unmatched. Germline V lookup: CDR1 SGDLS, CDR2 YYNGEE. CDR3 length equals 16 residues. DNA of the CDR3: TGTGCCAGCAGCGGGGGGGGGAGTCCACCCCTACGTGAGCAGTACTTC. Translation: CASSGGGSPPLREQYF.

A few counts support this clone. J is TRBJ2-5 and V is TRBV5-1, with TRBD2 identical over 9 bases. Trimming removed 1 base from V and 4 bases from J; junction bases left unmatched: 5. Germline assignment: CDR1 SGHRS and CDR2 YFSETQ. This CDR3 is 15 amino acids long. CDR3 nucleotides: TGCGCCAGCAGCTTGTCCCTAGCGGGGTCAGAGACCCAGTACTTC. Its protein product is CASSLSLAGSETQYF.

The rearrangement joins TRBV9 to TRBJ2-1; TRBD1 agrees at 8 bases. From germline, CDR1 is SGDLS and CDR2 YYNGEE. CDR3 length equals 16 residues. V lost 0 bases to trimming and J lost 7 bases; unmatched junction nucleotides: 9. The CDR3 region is CASSVGDRGPSNEQFF. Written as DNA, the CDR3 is TGTGCCAGCAGCGTAGGAGACAGGGGCCCATCAAATGAGCAGTTCTTC.

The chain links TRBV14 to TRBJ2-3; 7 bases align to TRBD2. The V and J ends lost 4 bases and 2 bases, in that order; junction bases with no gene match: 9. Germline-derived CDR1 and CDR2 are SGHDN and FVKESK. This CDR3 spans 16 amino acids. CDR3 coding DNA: TGTGCCAGCAGCCCACGAGCGGGACTTCTCACAGATACGCAGTATTTT. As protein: CASSPRAGLLTDTQYF.

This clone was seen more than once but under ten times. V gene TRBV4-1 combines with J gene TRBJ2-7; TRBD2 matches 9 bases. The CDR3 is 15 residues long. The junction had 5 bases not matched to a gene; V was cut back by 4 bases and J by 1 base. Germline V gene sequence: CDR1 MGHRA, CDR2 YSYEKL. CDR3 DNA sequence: TGCGCCAGCAGCCGCGGGAGGGCCTATTCCTACGAGCAGTACTTC. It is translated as CASSRGRAYSYEQYF.

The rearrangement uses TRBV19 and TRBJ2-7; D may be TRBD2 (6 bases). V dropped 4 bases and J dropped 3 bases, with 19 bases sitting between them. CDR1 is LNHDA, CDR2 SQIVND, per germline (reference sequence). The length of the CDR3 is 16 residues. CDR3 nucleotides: TGTGCCAGTAGTAGATACAGCGGGCGGGTCTACTACGAGCAGTACTTC. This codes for CASSRYSGRVYYEQYF. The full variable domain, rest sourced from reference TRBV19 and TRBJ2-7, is DGGITQSPKYLFRKEGQNVTLSCEQNLNHDAMYWYRQDPGQGLRLIYYSQIVNDFQKGDIAEGYSVSREKKESFPLTVTSAQKNPTAFYLCASSRYSGRVYYEQYFGPGTRLTVT.

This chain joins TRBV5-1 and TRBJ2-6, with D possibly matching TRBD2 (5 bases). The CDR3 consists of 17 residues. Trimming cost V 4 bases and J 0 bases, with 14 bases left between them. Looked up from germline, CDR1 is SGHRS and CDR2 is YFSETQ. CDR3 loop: CASSLRDYVSGANVLTF. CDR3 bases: TGCGCCAGCAGCCTCCGGGATTACGTCTCTGGGGCCAACGTCCTGACTTTC.

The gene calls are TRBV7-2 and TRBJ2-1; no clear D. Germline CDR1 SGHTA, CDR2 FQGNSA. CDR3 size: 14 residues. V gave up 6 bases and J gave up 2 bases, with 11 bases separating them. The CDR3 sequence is CASSTPSPYNEQFF. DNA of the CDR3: TGTGCCAGCAGTACTCCAAGCCCCTACAATGAGCAGTTCTTC. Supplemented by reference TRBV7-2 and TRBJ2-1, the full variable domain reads GAGVSQSPSNKVTEKGKDVELRCDPISGHTALYWYRQSLGQGLEFLIYFQGNSAPDKSGLPSDRFSAERTGGSVSTLTIQRTQQEDSAVYLCASSTPSPYNEQFFGPGTRLTVL.

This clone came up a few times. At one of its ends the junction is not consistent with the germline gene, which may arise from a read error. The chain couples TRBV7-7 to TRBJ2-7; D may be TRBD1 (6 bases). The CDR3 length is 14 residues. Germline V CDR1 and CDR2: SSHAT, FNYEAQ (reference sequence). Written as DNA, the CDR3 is TGTGCTAGCAGCCCGCAGGGGACCTCCTACGAGCAGTACTTC. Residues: CASSPQGTSYEQYF. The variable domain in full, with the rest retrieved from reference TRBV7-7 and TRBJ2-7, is GAGVSQSPRYKVTKRGQDVTLRCDPISSHATLYWYQQALGQGPEFLTYFNYEAQPDKSGLPSDRFSAERPEGSISTLTIQRTEQRDSAMYRCASSPQGTSYEQYFGPGTRLTVT.

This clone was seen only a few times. The CDR3 DNA sequence: TGTGCCAGCTCCCCGCCGGGGGCGGGAGAAAACGAGCAGTACTTC. Translation gives CASSPPGAGENEQYF. The chain recombines TRBV18 with TRBJ2-7; D is perhaps TRBD2 (7 bases). Between the trimmed V and J ends, which lost 6 bases and 5 bases, there was a span of 20 bases. The CDR3 loop spans 15 amino acids. The germline gives CDR1 KGHSH, CDR2 LQKENI. The full variable domain, rest sourced from reference TRBV18 and TRBJ2-7, is NAGVMQNPRHLVRRRGQEARLRCSPMKGHSHVYWYRQLPEEGLKFMVYLQKENIIDESGMPKERFSAEFPKEGPSILRIQQVVRGDSAAYFCASSPPGAGENEQYFGPGTRLTVT.

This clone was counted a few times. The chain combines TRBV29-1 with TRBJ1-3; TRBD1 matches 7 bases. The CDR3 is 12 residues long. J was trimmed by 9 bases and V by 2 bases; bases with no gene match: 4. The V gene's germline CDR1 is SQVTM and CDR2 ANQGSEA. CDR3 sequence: CSVEKQGSTIYF. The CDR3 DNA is TGCAGCGTTGAAAAACAGGGGAGCACCATATATTTT.

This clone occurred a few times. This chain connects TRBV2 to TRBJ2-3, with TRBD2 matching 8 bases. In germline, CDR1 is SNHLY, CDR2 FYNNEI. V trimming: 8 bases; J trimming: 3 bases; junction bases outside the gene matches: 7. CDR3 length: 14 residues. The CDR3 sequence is CASGPTSATDTQYF. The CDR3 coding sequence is TGTGCCAGCGGCCCGACTAGCGCTACAGATACGCAGTATTTT.

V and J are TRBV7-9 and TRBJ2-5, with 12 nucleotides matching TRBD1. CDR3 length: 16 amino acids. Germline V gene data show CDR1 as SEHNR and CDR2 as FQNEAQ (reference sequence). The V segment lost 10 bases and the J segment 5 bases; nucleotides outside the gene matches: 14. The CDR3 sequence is CATHSSGQGAWETQYF. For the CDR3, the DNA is TGTGCCACCCACTCCTCGGGACAGGGGGCATGGGAGACCCAGTACTTC.